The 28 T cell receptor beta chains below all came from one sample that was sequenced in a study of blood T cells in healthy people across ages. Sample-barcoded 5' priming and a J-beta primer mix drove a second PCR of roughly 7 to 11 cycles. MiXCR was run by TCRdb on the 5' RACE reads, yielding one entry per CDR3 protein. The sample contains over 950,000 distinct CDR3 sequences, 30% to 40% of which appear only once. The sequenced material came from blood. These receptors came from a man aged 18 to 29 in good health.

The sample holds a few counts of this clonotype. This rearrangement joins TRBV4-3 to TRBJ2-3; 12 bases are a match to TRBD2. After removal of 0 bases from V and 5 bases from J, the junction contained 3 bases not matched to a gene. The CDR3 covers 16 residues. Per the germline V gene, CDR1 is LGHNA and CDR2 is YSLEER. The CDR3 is CASSQDLAGGLDTQYF. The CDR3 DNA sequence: TGCGCCAGCAGCCAAGATCTAGCGGGGGGGTTAGATACGCAGTATTTT.

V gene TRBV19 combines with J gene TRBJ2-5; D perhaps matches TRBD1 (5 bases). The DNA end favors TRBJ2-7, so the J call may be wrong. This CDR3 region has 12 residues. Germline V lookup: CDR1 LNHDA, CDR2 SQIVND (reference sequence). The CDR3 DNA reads TGTGCCACCTCAGGGCTACCATACGAGCAGTACTTC. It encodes CATSGLPYEQYF.

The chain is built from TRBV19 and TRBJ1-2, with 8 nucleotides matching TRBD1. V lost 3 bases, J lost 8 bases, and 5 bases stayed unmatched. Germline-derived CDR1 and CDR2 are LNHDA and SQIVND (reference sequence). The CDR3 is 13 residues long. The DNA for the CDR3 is TGTGCCAGTAGTATCGACAGGGGAGCGGGCTACACCTTC. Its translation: CASSIDRGAGYTF. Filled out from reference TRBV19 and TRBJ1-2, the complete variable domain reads DGGITQSPKYLFRKEGQNVTLSCEQNLNHDAMYWYRQDPGQGLRLIYYSQIVNDFQKGDIAEGYSVSREKKESFPLTVTSAQKNPTAFYLCASSIDRGAGYTFGSGTRLTVV.

CDR3 region: CSATPRDTNYGYTF. CDR3 bases: TGCAGTGCTACTCCCCGGGACACTAACTATGGCTACACCTTC. J is TRBJ1-2 and V is TRBV20-1; D might be TRBD1 (6 bases). Germline V gene lookup returns CDR1 DFQATT and CDR2 SNEGSKA (reference sequence). Trimming took 4 bases from V and 0 from J, leaving 12 bases between them. There are 14 residues in the CDR3.

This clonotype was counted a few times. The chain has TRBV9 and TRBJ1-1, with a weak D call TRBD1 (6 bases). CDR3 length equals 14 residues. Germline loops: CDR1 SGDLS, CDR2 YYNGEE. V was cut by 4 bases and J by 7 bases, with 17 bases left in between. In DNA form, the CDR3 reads TGTGCCAGCAGCAGGGGGGGGACGTCGGATGAAGCTTTCTTT. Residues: CASSRGGTSDEAFF.

This chain's CDR3 is CASSYRTAGMNTEAFF. CDR3 coding DNA: TGTGCCAGCAGTTACCGGACGGCGGGGATGAACACTGAAGCTTTCTTT. The rearrangement uses TRBV6-2 or TRBV6-3 and TRBJ1-1; no clear D gene. Germline values: CDR1 MNHEY, CDR2 SVGEGT. Trimming took off 2 bases at V and 0 bases at J, with 13 bases between the two ends. The CDR3 spans 16 residues.

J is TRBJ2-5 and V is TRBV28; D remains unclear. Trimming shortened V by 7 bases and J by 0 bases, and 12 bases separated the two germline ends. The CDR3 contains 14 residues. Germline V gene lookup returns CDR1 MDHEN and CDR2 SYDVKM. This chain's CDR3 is CASIRHGYQETQYF. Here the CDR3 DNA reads TGTGCCAGCATAAGGCACGGGTACCAAGAGACCCAGTACTTC.

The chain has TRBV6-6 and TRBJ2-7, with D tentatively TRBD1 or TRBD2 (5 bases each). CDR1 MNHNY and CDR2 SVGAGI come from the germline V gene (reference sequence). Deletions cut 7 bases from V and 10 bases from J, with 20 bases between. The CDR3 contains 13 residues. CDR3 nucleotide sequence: TGTGCCAGCACTGGGGGTACCGTATTGGCCCAGTACTTC. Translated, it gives CASTGGTVLAQYF.

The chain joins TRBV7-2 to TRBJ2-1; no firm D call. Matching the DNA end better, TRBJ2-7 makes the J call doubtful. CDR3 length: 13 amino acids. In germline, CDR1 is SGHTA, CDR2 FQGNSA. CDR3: CASSLIGYNEQYF. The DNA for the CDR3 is TGTGCCAGCAGCTTAATAGGCTACAATGAGCAGTACTTC.

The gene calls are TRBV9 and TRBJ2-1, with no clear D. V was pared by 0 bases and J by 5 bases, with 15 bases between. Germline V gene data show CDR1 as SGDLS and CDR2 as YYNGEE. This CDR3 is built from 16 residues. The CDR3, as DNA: TGTGCCAGCAGCGTAGCGGGTGGGGTTGAAAACAATGAGCAGTTCTTC. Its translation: CASSVAGGVENNEQFF.

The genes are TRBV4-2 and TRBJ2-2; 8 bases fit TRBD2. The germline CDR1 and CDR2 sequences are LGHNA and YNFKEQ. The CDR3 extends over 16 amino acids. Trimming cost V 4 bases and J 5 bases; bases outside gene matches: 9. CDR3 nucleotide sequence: TGTGCCAGCAGCCCAGGACGGACTAGCCTAACCGGGGAGCTGTTTTTT. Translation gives CASSPGRTSLTGELFF.

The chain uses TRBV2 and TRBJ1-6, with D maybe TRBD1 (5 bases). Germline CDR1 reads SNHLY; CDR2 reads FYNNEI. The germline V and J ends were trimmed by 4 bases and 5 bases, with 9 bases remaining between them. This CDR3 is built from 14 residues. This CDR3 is CASSVQGNNSPLHF. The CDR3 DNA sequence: TGTGCCAGCAGTGTTCAGGGAAATAATTCACCCCTCCACTTT.

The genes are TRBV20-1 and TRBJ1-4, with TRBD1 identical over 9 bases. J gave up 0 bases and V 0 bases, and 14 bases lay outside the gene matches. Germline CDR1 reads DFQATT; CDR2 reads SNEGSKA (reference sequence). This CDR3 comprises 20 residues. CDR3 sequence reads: CSARDVVRPGQGATNEKLFF. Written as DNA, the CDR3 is TGCAGTGCTAGAGATGTGGTCCGTCCGGGACAGGGAGCAACTAATGAAAAACTGTTTTTT.

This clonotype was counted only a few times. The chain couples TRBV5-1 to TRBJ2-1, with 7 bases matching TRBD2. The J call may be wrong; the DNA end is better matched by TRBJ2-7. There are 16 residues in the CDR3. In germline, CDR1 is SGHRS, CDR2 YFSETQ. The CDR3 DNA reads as TGCGCCAGCAGCTTCCTCCTAGCGGAGATCTACAATGAGCAGTACTTC. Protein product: CASSFLLAEIYNEQYF.

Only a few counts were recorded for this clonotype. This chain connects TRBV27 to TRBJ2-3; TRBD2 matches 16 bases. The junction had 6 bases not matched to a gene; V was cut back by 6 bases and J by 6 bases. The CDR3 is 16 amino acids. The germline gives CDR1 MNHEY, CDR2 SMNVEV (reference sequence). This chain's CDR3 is CASRPGLAGGPDTQYF. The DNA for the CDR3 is TGTGCCAGCAGGCCGGGACTAGCGGGGGGGCCCGATACGCAGTATTTT.

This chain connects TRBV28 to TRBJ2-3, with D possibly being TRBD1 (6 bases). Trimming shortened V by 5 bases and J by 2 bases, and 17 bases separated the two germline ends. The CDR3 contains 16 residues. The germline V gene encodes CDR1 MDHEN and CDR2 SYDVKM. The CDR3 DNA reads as TGTGCCAGCAGTGCCCAACCGGGACACCCCACAGATACGCAGTATTTT. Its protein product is CASSAQPGHPTDTQYF. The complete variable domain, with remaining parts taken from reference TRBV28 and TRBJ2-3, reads DVKVTQSSRYLVKRTGEKVFLECVQDMDHENMFWYRQDPGLGLRLIYFSYDVKMKEKGDIPEGYSVSREKKERFSLILESASTNQTSMYLCASSAQPGHPTDTQYFGPGTRLTVL.

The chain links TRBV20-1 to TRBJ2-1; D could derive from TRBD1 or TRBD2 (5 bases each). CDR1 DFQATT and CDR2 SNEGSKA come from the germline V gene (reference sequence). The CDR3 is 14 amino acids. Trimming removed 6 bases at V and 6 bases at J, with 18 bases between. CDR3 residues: CSAERGSGPNEQFF. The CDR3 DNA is TGCAGTGCAGAACGGGGCTCGGGACCCAATGAGCAGTTCTTC.

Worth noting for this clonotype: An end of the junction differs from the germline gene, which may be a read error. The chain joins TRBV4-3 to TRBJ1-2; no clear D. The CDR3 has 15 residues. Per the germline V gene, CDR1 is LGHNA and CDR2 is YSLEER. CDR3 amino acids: CAGSQEGFSNYGYTF. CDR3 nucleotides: TGCGCCGGCAGCCAAGAGGGCTTTTCTAACTATGGCTACACCTTC.

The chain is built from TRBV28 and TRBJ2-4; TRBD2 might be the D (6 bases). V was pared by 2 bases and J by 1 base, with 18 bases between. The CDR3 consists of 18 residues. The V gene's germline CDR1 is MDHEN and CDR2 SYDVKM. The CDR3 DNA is TGTGCCAGCAGTTTAGTAGGGACTTCCCACGGGGCCAAAAACATTCAGTACTTC. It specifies CASSLVGTSHGAKNIQYF.

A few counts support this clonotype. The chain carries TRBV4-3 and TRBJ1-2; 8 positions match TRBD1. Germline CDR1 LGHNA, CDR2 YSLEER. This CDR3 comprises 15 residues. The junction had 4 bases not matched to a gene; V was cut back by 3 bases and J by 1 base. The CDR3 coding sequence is TGCGCCAGCAGCCAGGCGACAGGGGTTAACTATGGCTACACCTTC. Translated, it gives CASSQATGVNYGYTF.

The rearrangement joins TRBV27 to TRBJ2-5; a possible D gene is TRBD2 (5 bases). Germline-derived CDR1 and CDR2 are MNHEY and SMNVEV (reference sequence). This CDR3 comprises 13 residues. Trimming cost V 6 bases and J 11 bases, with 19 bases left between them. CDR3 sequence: CASSESRGNEQYF. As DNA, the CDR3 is TGTGCCAGCAGCGAGAGCCGGGGAAATGAGCAGTACTTC.

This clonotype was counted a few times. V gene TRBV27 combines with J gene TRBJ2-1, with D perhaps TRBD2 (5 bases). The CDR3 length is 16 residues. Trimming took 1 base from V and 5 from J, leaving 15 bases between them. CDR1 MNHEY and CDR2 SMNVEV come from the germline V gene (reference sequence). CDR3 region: CASSLYDGGRNNEQFF. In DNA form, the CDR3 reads TGTGCCAGCAGTTTATACGATGGCGGGCGCAACAATGAGCAGTTCTTC.

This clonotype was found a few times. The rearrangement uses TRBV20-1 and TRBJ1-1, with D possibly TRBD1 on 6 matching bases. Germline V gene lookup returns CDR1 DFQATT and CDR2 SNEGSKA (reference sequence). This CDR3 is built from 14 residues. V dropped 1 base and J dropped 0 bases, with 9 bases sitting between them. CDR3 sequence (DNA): TGCAGTGCTAGAGGACAGGTCTTGAACACTGAAGCTTTCTTT. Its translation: CSARGQVLNTEAFF.

Here the CDR3 reads CASSLLPGGMNTEAFF. In DNA form, the CDR3 reads TGTGCCAGCAGCTTATTGCCAGGGGGCATGAACACTGAAGCTTTCTTT. The chain carries TRBV7-9 and TRBJ1-1; TRBD1 matches at 8 bases. Trimming removed 2 bases from V and 0 bases from J; junction bases left unmatched: 5. CDR1 is SEHNR, CDR2 FQNEAQ, per germline (reference sequence). This CDR3 contains 16 residues.

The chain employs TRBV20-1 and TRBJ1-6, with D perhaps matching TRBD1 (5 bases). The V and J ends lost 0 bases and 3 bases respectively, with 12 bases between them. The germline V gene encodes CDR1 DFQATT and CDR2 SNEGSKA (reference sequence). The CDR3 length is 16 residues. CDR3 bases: TGCAGTGCTAGAGATTCCACAGGTCTCTATAATTCACCCCTCCACTTT. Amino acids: CSARDSTGLYNSPLHF.

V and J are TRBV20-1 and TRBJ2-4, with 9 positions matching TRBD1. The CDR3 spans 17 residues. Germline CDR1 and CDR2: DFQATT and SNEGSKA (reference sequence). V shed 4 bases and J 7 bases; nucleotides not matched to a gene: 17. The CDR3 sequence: CSAIRGTGSSSMNIQYF. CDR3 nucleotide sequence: TGCAGTGCTATCAGAGGGACAGGGAGCTCTTCTATGAACATTCAGTACTTC.

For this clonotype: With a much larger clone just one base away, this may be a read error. CDR3 sequence: CAGSPNVGTEAFF. CDR3 in DNA: TGTGCCGGCAGTCCCAACGTCGGGACTGAAGCTTTCTTT. The rearrangement links TRBV12-3 or TRBV12-4 to TRBJ1-1, with no clear D. This CDR3 has 13 residues.

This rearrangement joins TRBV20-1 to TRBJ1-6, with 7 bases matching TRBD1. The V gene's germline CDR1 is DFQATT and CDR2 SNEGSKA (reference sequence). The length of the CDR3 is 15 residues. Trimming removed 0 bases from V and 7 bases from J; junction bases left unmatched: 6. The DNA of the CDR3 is TGCAGTGCTAGAGATGAGAAGGACAGGAATTCACCCCTCCACTTT. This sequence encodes CSARDEKDRNSPLHF.